These T cell receptor beta chains were read from a single sample in a study of siplizumab effects on memory and regulatory T cells. Data came from immunoSEQ multiplex PCR; TCRdb stores just in-frame clones and leaves some out. The sample lists tens of thousands of clones, 80% to 95% seen once, with approximately 5.9% in the top ten. Specimen: CD8+ T cells sorted from blood. These receptors came from a human donor in good health. The CDR3 runs from the conserved cysteine through the conserved F or W. A D gene is named only where the DNA matches it firmly. Size is stated for part of the rows, as once, few or many counts, or as a class when the clone is expanded.

TRBV29-1	once	NA	TRBJ2-1	TGCAGCGTTGAAGATCCTGACAGGAGCTCCTACAATGAGCAGTTCTTC	CSVEDPDRSSYNEQFF
TRBV23-1	NA	NA	TRBJ2-5	TGCGCCAGCAGTCGGCACTTCGAGACCCAGTACTTC	CASSRHFETQYF
TRBV5-1	NA	NA	TRBJ2-7	TGCGCCAGCAGCTTGGAGGGGGGTAGGTACGAGCAGTACTTC	CASSLEGGRYEQYF
TRBV11-2	NA	NA	TRBJ2-3	TGTGCCAGCAGCTTAGTTGGGGGAGTTACGGATACGCAGTATTTT	CASSLVGGVTDTQYF
TRBV19	NA	TRBD2	TRBJ2-7	TGTGCCAGTACCCCAGGTTCGGGGGGTACCTACGAGCAGTACTTC	CASTPGSGGTYEQYF
TRBV2	NA	NA	TRBJ2-1	TGTGCCAGCAGTGACGAACTAAGCTCCTACAATGAGCAGTTCTTC	CASSDELSSYNEQFF
TRBV27	NA	NA	TRBJ1-3	TGTGCCAGCAGTCTTACACCATTCTCCGGGAATGACGGAAACACCATATATTTT	CASSLTPFSGNDGNTIYF
TRBV14	NA	NA	TRBJ2-3	TGTGCCAGCAGCCTATCGGGGGATACGCAGTATTTT	CASSLSGDTQYF
TRBV29-1	NA	NA	TRBJ1-2	TGCAGCGTTGAAGAGTGGGGGGCACGTGGCTACACCTTC	CSVEEWGARGYTF
TRBV11-2	NA	NA	TRBJ2-3	TGTGCCAGCAGCTTAGTTGTGATAGGACATCGGGACACAGATACGCAGTATTTT	CASSLVVIGHRDTDTQYF
TRBV7-3	NA	TRBD1	TRBJ2-7	TGTGCCAGCAGCCCGATGGCAGGGGGCCGGTACGAGCAGTACTTC	CASSPMAGGRYEQYF
TRBV19	NA	TRBD2	TRBJ2-1	TGTGCCAGTAGACTGGGAGGGTCCGCTTACAATGAGCAGTTCTTC	CASRLGGSAYNEQFF
TRBV5-1	NA	TRBD2	TRBJ2-1	TGCGCCAGCAGCTTGGAAATTAGCGGGCATACCTACAATGAGCAGTTCTTC	CASSLEISGHTYNEQFF
TRBV6-1	NA	NA	TRBJ2-1	TGTGCCAGCAGTGAAGAAAGGTTCGGGTACAATGAGCAGTTCTTC	CASSEERFGYNEQFF
TRBV9	NA	TRBD2	TRBJ2-2	TGTGCCAGCAGCGGGCCCGTAGCGGGGGACAACACCGGGGAGCTGTTTTTT	CASSGPVAGDNTGELFF
TRBV9	NA	TRBD1	TRBJ1-3	TGTGCCAGCAGCCCCGGGGACAGCTCTGGAAACACCATATATTTT	CASSPGDSSGNTIYF
TRBV7-6	NA	NA	TRBJ2-4	TGTGCCAGCAGCTTAGTGCATCTAGACATTCAGTACTTC	CASSLVHLDIQYF
TRBV7-9	NA	TRBD2	TRBJ2-3	TGTGCCAGCAGCCTCGGGCAGGGAGGGTCAGATACGCAGTATTTT	CASSLGQGGSDTQYF
TRBV7-2	NA	NA	TRBJ1-1	TGTGCCAGCAGCTTAGTAGAGGGGCTGAACACTGAAGCTTTCTTT	CASSLVEGLNTEAFF
TRBV19	NA	TRBD1	TRBJ2-2	TGTGCCAGTAGTGGCCAGACAGGGCCCACCGGGGAGCTGTTTTTT	CASSGQTGPTGELFF
TRBV27	NA	NA	TRBJ1-5	TGTGCCAGCAGTCCCTGGGGCCAGATTAATAGTCAGCCCCAGCATTTT	CASSPWGQINSQPQHF
TRBV6-5	once	NA	TRBJ2-5	TGTGCCAGCAGTTACTCGAGGTCTCCAGGGATGGAGACCCAGTACTTC	CASSYSRSPGMETQYF
TRBV5-5	NA	NA	TRBJ1-1	TGTGCCAGCAGTTCAGAGTACACTGAAGCTTTCTTT	CASSSEYTEAFF